Following are 5 T cell receptor beta chains from one sample sequenced in a study of CD8+CD57+ T cells in acquired aplastic anemia. Both TCR beta VDJ combination and CDR3 sequence profiling were carried out. Genomic DNA was the template for this profiling. TCRdb reprocessed the reads with MiXCR, giving one entry per CDR3 protein. The table lists roughly 80,000 distinct CDR3 sequences, over 35% of them singletons. The sample consisted of sorted CD4+, CD8+, or CD8+CD57+ T cells (not recorded which) from PBMCs. All receptors come from a human donor in good health, serving as a control.

A remark on this clonotype: With a much larger clone just one base away, this may be a read error. The rearrangement links TRBV27 to TRBJ1-6, with a tentative D call TRBD1 (5 bases). Germline lookup yields CDR1 MNHEY and CDR2 SMNVEV (reference sequence). CDR3 size: 15 residues. The CDR3 region has the DNA TGTGCCACCTCGCCCGGAATGGGGACTGGGTCACCCCCCCACTTT. Amino acids: CATSPGMGTGSPPHF.

The V and J genes are TRBV4-1 and TRBJ2-1; no definite D call. This CDR3 region has 12 residues. Trimming left V 3 bases short and J 7 bases short, with 7 bases between. Germline values: CDR1 MGHRA, CDR2 YSYEKL. The CDR3 bases are TGCGCCAGCAGCCAGCAATCGAATGAGCAGTTCTTC. It translates to CASSQQSNEQFF.

The chain couples TRBV25-1 to TRBJ2-7, with TRBD1 matching 7 bases. The CDR3 has 15 residues. V shed 2 bases, J shed 5 bases, and the junction held 9 bases outside the gene matches. CDR1 is MGHDK and CDR2 is SYGVNS in the germline V gene. Here the CDR3 reads CASSEAKGARDEQYF. The DNA of the CDR3 is TGTGCCAGCAGTGAAGCGAAGGGGGCTAGGGACGAGCAGTACTTC.

This clonotype was found many times. The chain is built from TRBV20-1 and TRBJ1-1; D remains unclear. Per germline, CDR1 DFQATT and CDR2 SNEGSKA (reference sequence). The CDR3 consists of 13 residues. Between the trimmed V and J ends, which lost 6 bases and 0 bases, there was a span of 11 bases. The CDR3 loop is CSASDGVNTEAFF. CDR3 nucleotide sequence: TGCAGTGCCTCGGACGGAGTGAACACTGAAGCTTTCTTT.

The V and J genes are TRBV28 and TRBJ2-5; possibly TRBD1 for D (5 bases). The length of the CDR3 is 15 residues. Looked up from germline, CDR1 is MDHEN and CDR2 is SYDVKM. Trimming removed 3 bases from V and 5 bases from J, with 16 bases in between. CDR3 residues: CASSFQGPAWETQYF. CDR3 in DNA: TGTGCCAGCAGTTTCCAGGGTCCAGCCTGGGAGACCCAGTACTTC.